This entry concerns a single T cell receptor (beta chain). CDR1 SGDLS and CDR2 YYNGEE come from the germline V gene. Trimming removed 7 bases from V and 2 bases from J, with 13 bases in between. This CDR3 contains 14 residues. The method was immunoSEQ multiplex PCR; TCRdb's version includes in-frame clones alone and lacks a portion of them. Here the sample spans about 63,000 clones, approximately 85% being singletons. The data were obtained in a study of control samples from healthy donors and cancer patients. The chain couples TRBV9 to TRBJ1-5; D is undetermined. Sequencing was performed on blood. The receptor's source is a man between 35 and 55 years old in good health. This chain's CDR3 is CASSEVGGNQPQHF. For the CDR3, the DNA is TGTGCCAGCTCCGAGGTTGGGGGCAATCAGCCCCAGCATTTT. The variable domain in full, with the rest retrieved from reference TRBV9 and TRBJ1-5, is DSGVTQTPKHLITATGQRVTLRCSPRSGDLSVYWYQQSLDQGLQFLIQYYNGEERAKGNILERFSAQQFPDLHSELNLSSLELGDSALYFCASSEVGGNQPQHFGDGTRLSIL.